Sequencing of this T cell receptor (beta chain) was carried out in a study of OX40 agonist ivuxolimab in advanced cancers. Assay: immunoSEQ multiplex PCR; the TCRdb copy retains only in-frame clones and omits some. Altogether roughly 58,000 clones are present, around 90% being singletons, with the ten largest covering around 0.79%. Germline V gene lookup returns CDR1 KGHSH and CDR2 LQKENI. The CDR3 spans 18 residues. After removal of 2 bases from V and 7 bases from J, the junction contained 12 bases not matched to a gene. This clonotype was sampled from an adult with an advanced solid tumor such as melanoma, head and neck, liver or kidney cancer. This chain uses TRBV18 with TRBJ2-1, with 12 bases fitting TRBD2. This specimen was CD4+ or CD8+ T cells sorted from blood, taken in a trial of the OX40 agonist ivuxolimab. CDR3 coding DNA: TGTGCCAGCTCACCAGCTAGCGGGAGGGCCGGTTTAACTAATGAGCAGTTCTTC. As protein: CASSPASGRAGLTNEQFF.